The clone carrying this TCR beta chain was seen many times. Its target is unknown. In the ophthalmopathy cohort, Clinical Activity Score was at least 3, NOSPECS grade at least 4, and duration under 3 months. Clinical symptoms, serum thyroxine and TRAb, thyroid ultrasound and orbital computed tomography were used for the diagnoses. Cells are PBMCs isolated from about 10 ml of fresh blood. This CDR3 contains 16 residues. Germline-derived CDR1 and CDR2 are LNHNV and YYDKDF (reference sequence). Trimming removed 5 bases at V and 0 bases at J, with 17 bases between. From RNA transcripts, TCR beta CDR3 regions were amplified. A first-round RT-PCR of the TCR CDR3 used the HTBI primer set. TCRdb recomputed calls from the multiplex PCR reads with MiXCR, one row per CDR3 protein. The sample includes a few hundred thousand distinct CDR3 sequences, about 15% of them seen just once. The data originate from a study of T cells in Graves' hyperthyroidism and ophthalmopathy.

Study-wide findings and caveats: Blood samples included most of the expanded thyroid clonotypes exceeding 0.001.

The chain has TRBV15 and TRBJ2-7; TRBD1 might be the D (6 bases). The TCR originated in a woman in her 30s with Graves' ophthalmopathy. What was sequenced was blood. CDR3 sequence reads: CATSGWTAKNSYEQYF. Here the CDR3 DNA reads TGTGCCACCAGCGGGTGGACAGCGAAAAACTCCTACGAGCAGTACTTC.